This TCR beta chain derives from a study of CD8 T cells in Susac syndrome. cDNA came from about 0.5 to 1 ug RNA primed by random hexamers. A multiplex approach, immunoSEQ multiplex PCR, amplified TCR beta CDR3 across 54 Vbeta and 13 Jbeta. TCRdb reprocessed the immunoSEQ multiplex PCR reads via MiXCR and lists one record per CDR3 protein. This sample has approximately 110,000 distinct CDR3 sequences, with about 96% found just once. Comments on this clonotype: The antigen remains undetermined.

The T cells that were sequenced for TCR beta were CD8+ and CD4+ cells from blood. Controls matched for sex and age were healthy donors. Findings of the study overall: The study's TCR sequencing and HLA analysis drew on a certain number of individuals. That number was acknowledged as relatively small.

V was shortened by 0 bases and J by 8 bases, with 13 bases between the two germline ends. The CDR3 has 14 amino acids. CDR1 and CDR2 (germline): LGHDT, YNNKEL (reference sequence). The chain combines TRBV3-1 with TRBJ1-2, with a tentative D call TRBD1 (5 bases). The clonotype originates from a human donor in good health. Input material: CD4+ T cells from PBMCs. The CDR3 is CASSQDGAGRGYTF. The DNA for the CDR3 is TGTGCCAGCAGCCAAGATGGAGCGGGGCGCGGCTACACCTTC.